The clone carrying this TCR beta chain was found a few times. The CDR3 is 13 residues long. V lost 8 bases and J lost 3; bases outside the gene matches: 4. The source of the sample is a study of blood T cell repertoires in COVID-19. Study-wide background: COVID-19 samples, acute and convalescent, were from the United States, Italy and Spain. PBMCs, B-cell-depleted T cells, or T cells were the source of the cDNA or gDNA that made up the material.

In the original workflow: It was from reference gene primer amplification that nucleated cell counts were estimated. Generated by immunoSEQ multiplex PCR, the TCRdb table keeps only in-frame clones and is missing some. V, J and clone size derive from that table, while D and trimming were established from the DNA sequence. The sample lists roughly 300,000 clones, 65% to 85% occurring once. The clonotype originates from a woman between 50 and 59 years old with acute or convalescent COVID-19. This chain uses TRBV12-3 or TRBV12-4 with TRBJ1-2; 9 nucleotides match TRBD1. Sequencing was done on a sample of peripheral blood. CDR3 nucleotide sequence: TGTGCCAGCCGGGACAGGGCTGACTATGGCTACACCTTC. This translates into CASRDRADYGYTF.